This TCR beta chain was recorded in a study of T cell repertoires in cytomegalovirus infection. As for the study in general: A matching HLA type, together with CMV infection, was signaled by public TCR beta signatures.

The germline V and J ends were trimmed by 3 bases and 3 bases, with 30 bases remaining between them. In germline, CDR1 is SGHTA, CDR2 FQGNSA. This CDR3 contains 21 residues. A single record per CDR3 protein comes from TCRdb applying MiXCR to the reads. The table lists 200,000 to 300,000 distinct CDR3 sequences, 5% to 8.5% of them singletons. Study-level results: Within the response measured ex vivo, HLA-C-restricted CMV-specific TCR beta clonotypes were dominant. The study identified carriers of CMV plus the relevant HLA from cumulative public TCR beta family frequency.

Ten or more counts support this clonotype. The target antigen is unknown. The material sequenced was PBMCs. V and J are TRBV7-2 and TRBJ1-3; maybe TRBD1 (5 bases). This clonotype was obtained from a human donor in good health (CMV status not recorded). Some clones in this sample may be carry-over from other donors' samples. The CDR3: CASSFQTKATGQFGDGNTIYF. The CDR3 DNA follows: TGTGCCAGCAGCTTCCAAACTAAAGCCACGGGGCAGTTTGGGGATGGAAACACCATATATTTT.